This T cell receptor beta chain originates from a study of blood T cell repertoires in COVID-19. As for the study in general: Acute and convalescent COVID-19 specimens originated in the United States, Italy and Spain. In each case, the material was cDNA or gDNA derived from T cells, B-cell-depleted T cells, or PBMCs.

Germline values: CDR1 MDHEN, CDR2 SYDVKM. The CDR3 runs to 13 residues. Trimming removed 6 bases from V and 4 bases from J, with 13 bases in between. Source study methods: Scientists estimated how many nucleated cells there were by amplifying reference gene primers. Only in-frame clones appear in the TCRdb table, and some are missing; sequencing was by immunoSEQ multiplex PCR. Clone size and the V and J calls come from that table; the DNA yielded D and trimming. The sample yields about 110,000 clones, 60% to 85% seen once. It was during active infection that Seattle patients were enrolled and then longitudinally followed.

The sample consisted of peripheral blood. This sequence originates from a man older than 75 with COVID-19, enrolled during active disease. The chain joins TRBV28 to TRBJ2-7; TRBD1 is a possible D gene (5 bases). CDR3 coding DNA: TGTGCCAGCAGCCAAACAGGATTTTACGAGCAGTACTTC. It specifies CASSQTGFYEQYF. Drawing the rest from reference TRBV28 and TRBJ2-7, the complete variable domain is DVKVTQSSRYLVKRTGEKVFLECVQDMDHENMFWYRQDPGLGLRLIYFSYDVKMKEKGDIPEGYSVSREKKERFSLILESASTNQTSMYLCASSQTGFYEQYFGPGTRLTVT.